A single sample is the source of the 4 T cell receptor beta chains below, sequenced in a study of cytomegalovirus exposure and HLA in healthy donors. The PCR contained 60 Vbeta and 13 Jbeta primers. Some clones are missing from TCRdb's copy, which holds only in-frame ones; the method was immunoSEQ multiplex PCR. The profile covers about 81,000 clones, with 70% to 80% appearing a single time and 2.5% to 3% taken by the ten largest. Sequencing used PBMCs. The origin of the receptors is a man over 45 in good health and CMV-seropositive.

DNA of the CDR3: TGTGCCAGCAGCCCAGGACTAGCGGGAGGGGGGTTCTTGGAGCAGTACTTC. This encodes CASSPGLAGGGFLEQYF. The V gene is TRBV4-2, the J gene TRBJ2-7; 15 nucleotides line up with TRBD2. J gave up 7 bases and V 4 bases, and 11 bases lay outside the gene matches. In germline, CDR1 is LGHNA, CDR2 YNFKEQ. The CDR3 has 17 residues.

This clone was seen a handful of times. The chain links TRBV6-4 to TRBJ1-6; D is unresolved. The CDR3 is made up of 15 amino acids. The germline V gene has CDR1 MRHNA and CDR2 SNTAGT. The ends were cut back, 0 bases at V and 6 bases at J, with 9 bases in the middle. DNA of the CDR3: TGTGCCAGCAGTGACTCGATAATGGCTAATTCACCCCTCCACTTT. Translation: CASSDSIMANSPLHF.

The chain couples TRBV5-4 to TRBJ1-1, with D hard to call. Germline CDR1 SGHNT, CDR2 YYREEE (reference sequence). This CDR3 contains 12 residues. V was pared by 3 bases and J by 7 bases, with 10 bases between. The CDR3 sequence is CASSSAAGEAFF. DNA of the CDR3: TGTGCCAGCAGCTCAGCTGCGGGTGAAGCTTTCTTT.

The chain couples TRBV7-9 to TRBJ2-7; tentative D call: TRBD1 (5 bases). V lost 0 bases and J 0 bases, leaving 9 bases between the germline ends. This CDR3 comprises 15 residues. Germline-derived CDR1 and CDR2 are SEHNR and FQNEAQ (reference sequence). In DNA, the CDR3 is TGTGCCAGCAGCTTAGCTCGAGACAGCTCCTACGAGCAGTACTTC. Translated: CASSLARDSSYEQYF.